A selection of T cell receptor beta chains follows, all from one sample in a study of tumor-infiltrating lymphocytes in oesophageal squamous cell carcinoma. MiXCR was run by TCRdb on the PCR reads, yielding one entry per CDR3 protein. The data show tens of thousands of distinct CDR3 sequences, with roughly 35% seen just once and less than 30% held by the top ten. The sequencing sample was made of esophageal tumor tissue. These receptors came from a male donor with esophageal squamous cell carcinoma. Each CDR3 is given without its conserved first and last residue.

>TRBV7-2|-
ASSLAATDEQY
>TRBV6-1|TRBJ2-7
ASSEIPYEQY
>TRBV7-2|TRBJ2-4
ASSLAGSSQPVKNIQY
>TRBV9|TRBJ1-1
ASSVGTLNTEAF
>TRBV4-1|TRBJ2-5
ASSQDGTKETQY
>TRBV20-1|TRBJ2-6
SASRRDSGANVLT
>TRBV10-3|TRBJ2-1
AISLAGENNEQF
>TRBV10-3|TRBJ2-5
AMQDKIQETQY
>TRBV2|TRBJ2-3
ASRGTSVDTQY
>TRBV6-6|TRBJ2-3
ASSYIGATDTQY
>TRBV7-4|-
ASSSPFVGKVETQY
>TRBV7-9|TRBJ2-2
ASPTRGQYTGELF
>TRBV11-2|TRBJ1-1
ASSLGDTSNTEAF
>TRBV28|TRBJ1-1
ASIEGGVNTEAF
>TRBV6-1|TRBJ1-1
ASSAYGGTSTEAF
>TRBV7-2|-
ASSLRTSGNQETQY
>TRBV7-3|-
ASSLNPGTAYEQY
>TRBV7-8|TRBJ2-7
ASSQGGEQY
>TRBV7-3|TRBJ2-1
ASSSPGLGRTEQF
>TRBV28|-
ASSSYRGLVDGYT
>TRBV5-1|TRBJ2-1
ASSSGRQAERSYNEQF
>TRBV6-2/TRBV6-3|TRBJ2-5
ASSPKSGLAGSKETQY
>TRBV7-6|TRBJ2-7
ASSFRGGVYEQY
>TRBV28|TRBJ2-7
ASSFSGGPYPEQY